This record looks at one T cell receptor (beta chain) sequence and its context. Its antigen is as yet unknown. All of the sorted populations showed purity greater than 98%. The sequenced template was cDNA made from the entire isolated RNA. Data came from immunoSEQ multiplex PCR; TCRdb stores just in-frame clones and leaves some out. The table includes hundreds of thousands of clones, around an eighth detected once. This entry belongs to a study of beta chain features in type 1 diabetes. Study-wide context: Across all samples, roughly 98,000,000 sorted cells were examined. Whole-study findings and limits: A possible short-template PCR bias applies equally to patients and controls. Naive, central memory and Treg TCRB repertoires appeared more alike in patients than in healthy donors. Moderately but significantly shorter TCRB CDR3s were found in Type 1 diabetes patients in all four CD4+ subsets.

The junction had 17 bases not matched to a gene; V was cut back by 5 bases and J by 2 bases. Looked up from germline, CDR1 is SEHNR and CDR2 is FQNEAQ (reference sequence). This CDR3 contains 18 residues. Sequenced sample: naive CD4+ T cells from blood. V gene TRBV7-9 combines with J gene TRBJ1-2; 7 bases match TRBD1. This receptor was taken from a man aged 18-30 years with type 1 diabetes. The CDR3 is CASSPKGTGAPGNYGYTF. CDR3 DNA sequence: TGTGCCAGCAGCCCCAAAGGTACAGGGGCACCGGGAAACTATGGCTACACCTTC.